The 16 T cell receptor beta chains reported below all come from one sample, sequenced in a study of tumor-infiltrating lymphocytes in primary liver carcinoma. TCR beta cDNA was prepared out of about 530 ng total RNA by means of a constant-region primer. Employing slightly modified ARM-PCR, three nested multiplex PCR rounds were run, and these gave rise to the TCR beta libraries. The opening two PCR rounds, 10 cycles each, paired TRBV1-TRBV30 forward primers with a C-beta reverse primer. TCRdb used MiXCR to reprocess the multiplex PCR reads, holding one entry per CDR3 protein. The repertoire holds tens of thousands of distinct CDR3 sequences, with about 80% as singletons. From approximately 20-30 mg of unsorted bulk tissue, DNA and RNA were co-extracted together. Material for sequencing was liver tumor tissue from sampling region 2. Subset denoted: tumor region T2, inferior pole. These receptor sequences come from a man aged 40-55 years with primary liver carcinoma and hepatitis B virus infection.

Written as DNA, the CDR3 is TGTGCCAGCAGCCCCTTCCCGGGGGCCGGGACTGAAGCTTTCTTT. Encoded protein: CASSPFPGAGTEAFF. The chain uses TRBV7-3 and TRBJ1-1, with a possible D match to TRBD1 (6 bases). V lost 5 bases to trimming and J lost 5 bases, with 18 bases between them. Per the germline V gene, CDR1 is SGHTA and CDR2 is FQGTGA. The CDR3 totals 15 residues.

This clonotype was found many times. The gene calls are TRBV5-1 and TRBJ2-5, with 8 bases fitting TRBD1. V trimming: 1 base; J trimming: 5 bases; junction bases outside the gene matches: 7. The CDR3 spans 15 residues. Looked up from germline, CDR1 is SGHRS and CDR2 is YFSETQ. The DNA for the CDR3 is TGCGCCAGCAGCTTGCAGGGGGCCCAAGTGGAGACCCAGTACTTC. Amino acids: CASSLQGAQVETQYF.

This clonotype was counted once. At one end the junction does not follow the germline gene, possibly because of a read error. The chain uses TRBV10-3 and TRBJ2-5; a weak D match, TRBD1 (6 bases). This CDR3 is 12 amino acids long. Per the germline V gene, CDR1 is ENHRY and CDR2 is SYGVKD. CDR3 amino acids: CAIRTGQETQNF. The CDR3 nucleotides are TGTGCCATCAGGACAGGTCAAGAGACCCAGAACTTC.

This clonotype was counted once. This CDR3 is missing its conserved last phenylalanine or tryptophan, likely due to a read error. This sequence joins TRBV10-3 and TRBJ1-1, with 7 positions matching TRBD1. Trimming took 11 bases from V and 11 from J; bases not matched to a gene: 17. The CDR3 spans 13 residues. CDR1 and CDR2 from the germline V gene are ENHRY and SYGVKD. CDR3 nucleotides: TGTGCCGCAGGGGGGGTGCAGAAACATGATGCTTTCATT. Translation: CAAGGVQKHDAFI.

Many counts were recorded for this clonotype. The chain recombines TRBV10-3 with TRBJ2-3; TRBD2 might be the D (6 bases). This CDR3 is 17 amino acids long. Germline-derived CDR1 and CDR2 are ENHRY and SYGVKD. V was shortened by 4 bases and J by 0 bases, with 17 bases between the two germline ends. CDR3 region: CAISARIAGLSTDTQYF. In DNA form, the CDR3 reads TGTGCCATCAGTGCGCGGATTGCGGGACTTAGCACAGATACGCAGTATTTT.

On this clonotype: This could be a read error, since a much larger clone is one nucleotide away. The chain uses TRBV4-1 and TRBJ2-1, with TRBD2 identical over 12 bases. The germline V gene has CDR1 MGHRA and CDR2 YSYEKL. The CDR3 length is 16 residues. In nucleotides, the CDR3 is TGCGCCAGCAGAACCCCGGGACTAGCGGGCTACAATGGGCAGTTCTTC. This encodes CASRTPGLAGYNGQFF.

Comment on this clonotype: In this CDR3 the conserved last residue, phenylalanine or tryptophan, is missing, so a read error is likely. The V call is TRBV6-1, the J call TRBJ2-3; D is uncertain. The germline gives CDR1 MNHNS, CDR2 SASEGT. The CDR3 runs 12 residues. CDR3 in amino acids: CANSGTTDTQYL. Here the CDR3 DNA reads TGTGCCAACAGTGGCACCACAGATACGCAGTATTTG.

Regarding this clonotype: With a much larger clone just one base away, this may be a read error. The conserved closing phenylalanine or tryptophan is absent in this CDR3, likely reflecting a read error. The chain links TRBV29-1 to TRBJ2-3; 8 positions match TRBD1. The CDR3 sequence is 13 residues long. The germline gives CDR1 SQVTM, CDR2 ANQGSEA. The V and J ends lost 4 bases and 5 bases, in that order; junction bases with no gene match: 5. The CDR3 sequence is CSVGRGQRDTQYL. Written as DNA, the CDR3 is TGCAGCGTTGGCAGGGGGCAGAGAGATACGCAGTATTTA.

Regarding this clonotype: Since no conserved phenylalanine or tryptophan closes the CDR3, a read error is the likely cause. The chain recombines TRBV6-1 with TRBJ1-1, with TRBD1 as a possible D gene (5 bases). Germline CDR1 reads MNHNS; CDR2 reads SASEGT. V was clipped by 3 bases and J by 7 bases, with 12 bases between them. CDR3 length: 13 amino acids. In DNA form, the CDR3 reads TGTGCCAGCAGTGATGGGTGGGGGAATGAAGCTTTCCTT. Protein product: CASSDGWGNEAFL.

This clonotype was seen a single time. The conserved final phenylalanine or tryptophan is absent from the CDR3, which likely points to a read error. This CDR3 is CATSERGKEDEQYS. In DNA, the CDR3 is TGTGCCACCAGTGAGCGGGGAAAAGAGGACGAGCAGTACTCC. The chain couples TRBV10-3 to TRBJ2-7; 7 nucleotides align to TRBD2. Germline assignment: CDR1 ENHRY and CDR2 SYGVKD. The CDR3 sequence is 14 residues long.

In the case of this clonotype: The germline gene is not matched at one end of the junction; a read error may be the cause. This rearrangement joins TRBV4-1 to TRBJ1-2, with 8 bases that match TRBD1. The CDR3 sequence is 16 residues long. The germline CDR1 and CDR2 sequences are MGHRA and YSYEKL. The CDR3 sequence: CASSFERTGTKYGYTF. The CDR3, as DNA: TGCGCCAGCAGCTTCGAGAGGACAGGGACTAAATATGGTTACACCTTC.

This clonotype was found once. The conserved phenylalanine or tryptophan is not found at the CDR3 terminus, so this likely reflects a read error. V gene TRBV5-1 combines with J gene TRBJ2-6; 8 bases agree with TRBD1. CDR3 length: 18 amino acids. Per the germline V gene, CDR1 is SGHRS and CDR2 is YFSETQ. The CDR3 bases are TGCGCCAGCGGCTTGCAGGCAGGGGGCTACTCTGGGGCCAACGTCCTGACTTCC. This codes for CASGLQAGGYSGANVLTS.

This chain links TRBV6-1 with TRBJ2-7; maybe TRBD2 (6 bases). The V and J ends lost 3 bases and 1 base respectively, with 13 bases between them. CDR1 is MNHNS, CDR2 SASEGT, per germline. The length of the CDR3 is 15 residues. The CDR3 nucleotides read TGTGCCAGCAGTGAGTCCGGGAGAACGTCCTACGAGCAGTACTTC. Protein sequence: CASSESGRTSYEQYF.

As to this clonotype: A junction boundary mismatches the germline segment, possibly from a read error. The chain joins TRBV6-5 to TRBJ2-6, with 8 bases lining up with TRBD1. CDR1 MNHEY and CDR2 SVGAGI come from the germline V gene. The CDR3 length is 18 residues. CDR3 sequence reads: CASSLWTGMKARANVLSF. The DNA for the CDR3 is TGCGCCAGCAGTCTTTGGACAGGGATGAAAGCTAGGGCCAACGTCCTGAGTTTC.

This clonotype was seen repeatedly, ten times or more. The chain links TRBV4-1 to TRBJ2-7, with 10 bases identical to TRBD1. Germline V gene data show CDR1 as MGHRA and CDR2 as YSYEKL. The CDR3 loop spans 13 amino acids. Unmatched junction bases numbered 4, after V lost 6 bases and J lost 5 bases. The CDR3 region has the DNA TGCGCCAGCAGTCTGGACAGGGGGAACGAGCAGTACTTC. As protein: CASSLDRGNEQYF.

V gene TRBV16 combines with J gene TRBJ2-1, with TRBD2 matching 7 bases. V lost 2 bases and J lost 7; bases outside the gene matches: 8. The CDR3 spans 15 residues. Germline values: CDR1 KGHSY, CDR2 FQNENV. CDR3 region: CASSQVAGEVNEQFF. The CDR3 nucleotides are TGTGCCAGCAGCCAAGTTGCGGGAGAGGTAAATGAGCAGTTCTTC.